This T cell receptor (beta chain) stems from a study of T cell repertoires in cytomegalovirus infection. Study-level results: Dominant in the ex vivo response were TCR beta clonotypes restricted by HLA-C and specific for CMV.

This clonotype was picked up many times. Its antigen is unidentified. In TCRdb, the reads were re-called with MiXCR into one record per CDR3 protein. The table has around 100,000 distinct CDR3 sequences, 30% seen once. CDR1 is SEHNR and CDR2 is FQNEAQ in the germline V gene (reference sequence). V lost 1 base, J lost 7 bases, and 13 bases stayed unmatched. This CDR3 is 18 amino acids long. The chain has TRBV7-9 and TRBJ2-2, with 9 bases matching TRBD1. The sample consisted of CD8+ T cells from cultured PBMCs, taken from culture after CMV antigen stimulation. The sequence derives from a human donor in good health (CMV status not recorded). Some clones in this sample may be carry-over from other donors' samples. The DNA for the CDR3 is TGTGCCAGCAGCTTAGTGGCGAGAGGACAGGGGTACAACGGGGAGCTGTTTTTT. This gives the protein CASSLVARGQGYNGELFF. The full variable domain, completed using reference TRBV7-9 and TRBJ2-2, is DTGVSQNPRHKITKRGQNVTFRCDPISEHNRLYWYRQTLGQGPEFLTYFQNEAQLEKSRLLSDRFSAERPKGSFSTLEIQRTEQGDSAMYLCASSLVARGQGYNGELFFGEGSRLTVL.